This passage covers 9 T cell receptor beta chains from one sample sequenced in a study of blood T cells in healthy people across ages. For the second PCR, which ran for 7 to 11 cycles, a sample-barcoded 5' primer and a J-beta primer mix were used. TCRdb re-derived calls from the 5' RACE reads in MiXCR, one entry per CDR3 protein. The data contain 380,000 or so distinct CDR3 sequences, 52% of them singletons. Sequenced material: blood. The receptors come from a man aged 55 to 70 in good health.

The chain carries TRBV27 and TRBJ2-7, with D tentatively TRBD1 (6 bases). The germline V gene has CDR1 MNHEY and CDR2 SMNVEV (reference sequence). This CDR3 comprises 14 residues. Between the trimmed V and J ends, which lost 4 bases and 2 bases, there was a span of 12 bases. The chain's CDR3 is CASSSSRGPYEQYF. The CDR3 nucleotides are TGTGCCAGCAGTTCTAGCAGGGGACCCTACGAGCAGTACTTC.

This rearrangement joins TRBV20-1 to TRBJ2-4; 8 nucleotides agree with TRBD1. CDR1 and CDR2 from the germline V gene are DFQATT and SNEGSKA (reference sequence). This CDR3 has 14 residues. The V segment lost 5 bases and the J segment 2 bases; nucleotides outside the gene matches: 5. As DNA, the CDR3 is TGCAGTGCTCAAAACAGGGGGACCAAAAACATTCAGTACTTC. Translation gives CSAQNRGTKNIQYF.

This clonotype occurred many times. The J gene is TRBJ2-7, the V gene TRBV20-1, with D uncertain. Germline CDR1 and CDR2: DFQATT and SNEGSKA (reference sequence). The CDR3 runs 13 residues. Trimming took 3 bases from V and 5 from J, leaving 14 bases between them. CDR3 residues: CSASDDGHNEQYF. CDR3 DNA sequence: TGCAGTGCTAGCGACGACGGCCACAACGAGCAGTACTTC.

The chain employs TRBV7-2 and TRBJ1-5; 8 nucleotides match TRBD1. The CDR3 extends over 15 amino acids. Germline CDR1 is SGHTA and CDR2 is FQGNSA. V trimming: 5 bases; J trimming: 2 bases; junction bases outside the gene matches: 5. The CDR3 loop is CASSRTGMRNQPQHF. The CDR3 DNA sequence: TGTGCCAGCAGCAGGACAGGGATGCGCAATCAGCCCCAGCATTTT. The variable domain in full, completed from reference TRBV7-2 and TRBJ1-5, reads GAGVSQSPSNKVTEKGKDVELRCDPISGHTALYWYRQSLGQGLEFLIYFQGNSAPDKSGLPSDRFSAERTGGSVSTLTIQRTQQEDSAVYLCASSRTGMRNQPQHFGDGTRLSIL.

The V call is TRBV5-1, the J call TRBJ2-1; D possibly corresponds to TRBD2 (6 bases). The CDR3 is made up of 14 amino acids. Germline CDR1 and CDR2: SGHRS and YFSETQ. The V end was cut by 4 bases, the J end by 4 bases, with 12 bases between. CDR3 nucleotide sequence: TGCGCCAGCAGCGTAGGGCGGGATTACAATGAGCAGTTCTTC. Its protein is CASSVGRDYNEQFF.

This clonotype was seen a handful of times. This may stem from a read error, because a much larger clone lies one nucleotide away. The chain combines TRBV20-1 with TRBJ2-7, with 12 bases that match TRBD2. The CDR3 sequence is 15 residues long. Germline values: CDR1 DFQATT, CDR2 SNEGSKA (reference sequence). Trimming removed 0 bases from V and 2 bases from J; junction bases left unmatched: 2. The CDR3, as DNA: TGCAGTGCTAGAGATAGGACTAGCGGGGCCTACGAGCAGTACTTC. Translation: CSARDRTSGAYEQYF.

The CDR3 region is CASRALQNTEAFF. The CDR3 nucleotides read TGTGCCAGCAGGGCCCTTCAGAACACTGAAGCTTTCTTT. The chain has TRBV6-5 and TRBJ1-1; D is uncertain. The CDR3 extends over 13 amino acids. The ends were cut back, 6 bases at V and 1 base at J, with 9 bases in the middle. Germline CDR1 is MNHEY and CDR2 is SVGAGI.

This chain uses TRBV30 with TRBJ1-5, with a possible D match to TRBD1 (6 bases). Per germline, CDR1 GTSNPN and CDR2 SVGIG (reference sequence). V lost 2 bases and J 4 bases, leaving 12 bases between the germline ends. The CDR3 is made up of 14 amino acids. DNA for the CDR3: TGTGCCTGGAGTTCGGGGGGCAGGAATCAGCCCCAGCATTTT. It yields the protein CAWSSGGRNQPQHF.

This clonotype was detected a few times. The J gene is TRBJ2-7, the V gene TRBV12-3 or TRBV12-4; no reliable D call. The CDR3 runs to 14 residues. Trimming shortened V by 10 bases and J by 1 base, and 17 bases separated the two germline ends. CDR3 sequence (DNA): TGTGCCACAAAAAAAACCGGTGGGTCCTACGAGCAGTACTTC. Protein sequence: CATKKTGGSYEQYF.